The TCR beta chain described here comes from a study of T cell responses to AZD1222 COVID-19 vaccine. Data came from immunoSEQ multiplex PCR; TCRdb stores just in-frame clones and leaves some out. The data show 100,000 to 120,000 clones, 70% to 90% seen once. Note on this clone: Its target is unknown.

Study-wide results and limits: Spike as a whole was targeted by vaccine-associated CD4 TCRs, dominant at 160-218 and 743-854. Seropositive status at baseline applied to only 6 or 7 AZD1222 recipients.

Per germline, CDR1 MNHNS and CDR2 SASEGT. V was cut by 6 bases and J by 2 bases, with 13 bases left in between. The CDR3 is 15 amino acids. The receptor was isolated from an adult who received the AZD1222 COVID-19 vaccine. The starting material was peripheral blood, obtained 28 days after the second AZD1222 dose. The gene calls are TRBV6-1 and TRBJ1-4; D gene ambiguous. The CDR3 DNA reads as TGTGCCAGCAGCGACGGAGGGCGGACTAATGAAAAACTGTTTTTT. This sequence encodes CASSDGGRTNEKLFF.